The rows below give T cell receptor beta chains drawn from one sample of a study of T-cell reconstitution after alpha-beta-depleted transplantation in children. MiXCR, applied by TCRdb to the PCR reads, yields one record per CDR3 protein. The data show about 110,000 distinct CDR3 sequences, around a tenth seen once. The specimen comprised PBMCs, sampled before TCRalphabeta/CD19-depleted stem cell transplant. These receptor sequences come from a boy aged 2 to 10 with acute lymphoblastic leukemia, due to receive a stem cell transplant. The CDR3 runs from the conserved cysteine through the conserved F or W. The order of the fields is CDR3 length, D gene, clone size, V gene, J gene, CDR3 DNA, CDR3 protein. D genes are given only for firm matches. Clone size is given for some rows only: seen once, a few or many times, or a class if the clone is expanded.

16	TRBD2	few	TRBV20-1	TRBJ2-7	TGCAGTGCTTGGATCGGGACTAGCGGGGGGACCTACGAGCAGTACTTC	CSAWIGTSGGTYEQYF
14	TRBD2	few	TRBV5-1	TRBJ2-7	TGCGCCAGCAGCTTTCCCGTAGCGGGAAGCGAGCAGTACTTC	CASSFPVAGSEQYF
14	TRBD1	few	TRBV5-8	TRBJ1-1	TGTGCCAGCAGCCGGGGACAGGGATGGACTGAAGCTTTCTTT	CASSRGQGWTEAFF
17	TRBD1	-	TRBV30	TRBJ2-2	TGTGCCTGGAGGCGAAGGGACAGGGGGCTTTTCACCGGGGAGCTGTTTTTT	CAWRRRDRGLFTGELFF
15	TRBD2	few	TRBV20-1	TRBJ2-1	TGCAGTGCTAGGGCTCGACTAGCGGGTCAGGGTGAGCAGTTCTTC	CSARARLAGQGEQFF
15	-	-	TRBV28	TRBJ2-5	TGTGCCAGCAGTTTGCCCAGGGATCCCCAAGAGACCCAGTACTTC	CASSLPRDPQETQYF
16	-	-	TRBV11-2	TRBJ1-4	TGTGCCAGCAGCCCCGAGGGGAGTCGGGTTAATGAAAAACTGTTTTTT	CASSPEGSRVNEKLFF
15	-	few	TRBV7-8	TRBJ2-5	TGTGCCAGCAGCTTCGGGGGGCTCAGACAAGAGACCCAGTACTTC	CASSFGGLRQETQYF
15	-	few	TRBV5-1	TRBJ2-7	TGCGCCAGCAGCTCCCCCTTCGCGGGGAAGTACGAGCAGTACTTC	CASSSPFAGKYEQYF
17	-	-	TRBV6-2/TRBV6-3	TRBJ2-2	TGTGCCAGCAGTTACTCGCCCCTCCGAGGAGGCACCGGGGAGCTGTTTTTT	CASSYSPLRGGTGELFF
18	-	few	TRBV11-1	TRBJ2-6	TGTGCCAGCAGCTCCCCCGTTCAGGGCGGGTCTGGGGCCAACGTCCTGACTTTC	CASSSPVQGGSGANVLTF
15	-	few	TRBV28	TRBJ1-5	TGTGCCAGCAGTTCGACAGATTATAGCAATCAGCCCCAGCATTTT	CASSSTDYSNQPQHF
13	-	many	TRBV6-1	TRBJ2-7	TGTGCCAGCAGGGAATCAATTTCCTACGAGCAGTACTTC	CASRESISYEQYF
15	-	-	TRBV7-9	TRBJ2-2	TGTGCCAGCAGCTCGTTTTCAAGCGACACCGGGGAGCTGTTTTTT	CASSSFSSDTGELFF
18	TRBD1	many	TRBV5-1	TRBJ2-2	TGCGCCAGCAGCTCCCGGGCCGGGACAGGGAACAACACCGGGGAGCTGTTTTTT	CASSSRAGTGNNTGELFF
17	-	few	TRBV14	TRBJ2-6	TGTGCCAGCAGCCAAGGGAGAGCCGTCTCTGGGGCCAACGTCCTGACTTTC	CASSQGRAVSGANVLTF
19	-	many	TRBV6-1	TRBJ2-6	TGTGCCAGCAGGAGGGGCAGCACAGCATCCCTGTCTGGGGCCAACGTCCTGACTTTC	CASRRGSTASLSGANVLTF
14	TRBD2	few	TRBV10-3	TRBJ2-1	TGTGCCATCAGACCGGGACTAGCGGGAGTGGGGGAGTTCTTC	CAIRPGLAGVGEFF
12	-	-	TRBV10-2	TRBJ1-5	TGCGCCAGCAGTGAGGTGGTTCAGCCCCAGCATTTT	CASSEVVQPQHF
14	TRBD2	few	TRBV20-1	TRBJ2-1	TGCAGTGCTAGAGCGGGGGGGAGGGTCTATGAGCAGTTCTTC	CSARAGGRVYEQFF
14	-	-	TRBV5-1	TRBJ1-1	TGCGCCAGCAGATGGGATAACAGGGTAACTGAAGCTTTCTTT	CASRWDNRVTEAFF
14	TRBD1	many	TRBV6-5	TRBJ1-2	TGTGCCAGCAGTTCCGGACAGGGAGGGGATGGCTACACCTTC	CASSSGQGGDGYTF
14	TRBD2	few	TRBV7-2	TRBJ2-1	TGTGCCAGCAGCTTAGGGACTAGCGGCCTCCCGCAGTTCTTC	CASSLGTSGLPQFF
13	-	many	TRBV7-6	TRBJ1-6	TGTGCCAGCAGCTCAGGGGATCAGTCACCCCTCCACTTT	CASSSGDQSPLHF
13	-	-	TRBV20-1	TRBJ2-5	TGCAGTGCTAGTCGCTACAACCAAGAGACCCAGTACTTC	CSASRYNQETQYF
15	-	few	TRBV5-1	TRBJ2-7	TGCGCCAGCAGCTCCGTAGTAGTGGAAAGCGGCGAGCAGTACTTC	CASSSVVVESGEQYF
15	TRBD1	-	TRBV6-4	TRBJ2-3	TGTGCCAGCAGTGACAGGACAGGGGGCGTCGATACGCAGTATTTT	CASSDRTGGVDTQYF
14	-	-	TRBV7-8	TRBJ1-5	TGTGCCAGCAGCCAAGCTCGAAGCAATCAGCCCCAGCATTTT	CASSQARSNQPQHF
13	-	few	TRBV30	TRBJ1-2	TGTGCCTGGAGTCTCACAGCAACCTATGGCTACACCTTC	CAWSLTATYGYTF
14	TRBD2	many	TRBV6-1	TRBJ2-2	TGTGCCACCTTACTAGCGGGAGGGCCCGGGGAGCTGTTTTTT	CATLLAGGPGELFF
16	-	few	TRBV3-1	TRBJ1-3	TGTGCCAGCAGCCAAGTGGCAGGTCCCTCTGGAAACACCATATATTTT	CASSQVAGPSGNTIYF
14	TRBD2	few	TRBV20-1	TRBJ2-7	TGCAGTGCTGATAAAGCGGGAGTAGGCCACGAGCAGTACTTC	CSADKAGVGHEQYF
18	TRBD2	few	TRBV3-1	TRBJ2-1	TGTGCCAGCAGCCAAAGGAAGGTGGGGATAGCGGGCTACAATGAGCAGTTCTTC	CASSQRKVGIAGYNEQFF
18	TRBD1	few	TRBV5-1	TRBJ2-6	TGCGCCAGCAGCTTGGCCCCAGGGGGCCCCTCTGGGGCCAACGTCCTGACTTTC	CASSLAPGGPSGANVLTF
12	-	-	TRBV27	TRBJ2-7	TGTGCCAGCATCTCGCCTAGCAACGAGCAGTACTTC	CASISPSNEQYF
12	TRBD1	-	TRBV20-1	TRBJ1-1	TGCAGTGTGGAGGGGGCCAACACTGAAGCTTTCTTT	CSVEGANTEAFF
12	-	many	TRBV18	TRBJ2-5	TGTGCCAGCTCACGGTGGGAAGAGACCCAGTACTTC	CASSRWEETQYF
14	TRBD2	few	TRBV2	TRBJ2-1	TGTGCCAGCAGTAGCAAGCGGGATAAGGATGAGCAGTTCTTC	CASSSKRDKDEQFF
13	TRBD2	few	TRBV29-1	TRBJ2-1	TGCAGCGTCGTGGGACTAGCGGGAGATGAGCAGTTCTTC	CSVVGLAGDEQFF
13	-	few	TRBV12-3/TRBV12-4	TRBJ2-5	TGTGCCAGCAGTTTGGTGACCTCGGAGACCCAGTACTTC	CASSLVTSETQYF
14	TRBD1	many	TRBV12-3/TRBV12-4	TRBJ2-5	TGTGCCAGCAGCGGACAGGGGGCGCTTGCGGCCCAGTACTTC	CASSGQGALAAQYF
12	-	-	TRBV12-3/TRBV12-4	TRBJ1-1	TGTGCCAGCAGTTTCGGGGTCACTGAAGCTTTCTTT	CASSFGVTEAFF
16	-	-	TRBV4-1	TRBJ1-3	TGCGCCAGCAGCCAAGGGACAGCTTACAGTGGAAACACCATATATTTT	CASSQGTAYSGNTIYF
19	-	many	TRBV12-3/TRBV12-4	TRBJ2-1	TGTGCCAGCAGTTTAGACAGCCTAGCCCTAACGAGCTCCTACAATGAGCAGTTCTTC	CASSLDSLALTSSYNEQFF
15	TRBD1	-	TRBV4-1	TRBJ2-7	TGCGCCAGCAGCCAAATCGGACAGGGGCAATACGAGCAGTACTTC	CASSQIGQGQYEQYF
17	TRBD2	-	TRBV6-1	TRBJ2-1	TGTGCCAGCAGCAAATCACCCGGGACTAGCCCTTACAATGAGCAGTTCTTC	CASSKSPGTSPYNEQFF
19	TRBD2	few	TRBV11-2	TRBJ2-3	TGTGCCAGCAGCTTAGTTTGGCTAGCGGGAGTCGGAAGCACAGATACGCAGTATTTT	CASSLVWLAGVGSTDTQYF
14	TRBD1	-	TRBV5-5	TRBJ2-5	TGTGCCAGCAGCTTGGAAGTAGGGGGCAGGGCCCAGTACTTC	CASSLEVGGRAQYF
15	TRBD2	few	TRBV10-3	TRBJ2-1	TGTGCCATCAGGGATCGGGAGGGCCCCTACAATGAGCAGTTCTTC	CAIRDREGPYNEQFF
16	TRBD2	-	TRBV10-1	TRBJ2-1	TGCGCCAGCAGTCATTCGGGACTAGCGGGATCGAATGAGCAGTTCTTC	CASSHSGLAGSNEQFF